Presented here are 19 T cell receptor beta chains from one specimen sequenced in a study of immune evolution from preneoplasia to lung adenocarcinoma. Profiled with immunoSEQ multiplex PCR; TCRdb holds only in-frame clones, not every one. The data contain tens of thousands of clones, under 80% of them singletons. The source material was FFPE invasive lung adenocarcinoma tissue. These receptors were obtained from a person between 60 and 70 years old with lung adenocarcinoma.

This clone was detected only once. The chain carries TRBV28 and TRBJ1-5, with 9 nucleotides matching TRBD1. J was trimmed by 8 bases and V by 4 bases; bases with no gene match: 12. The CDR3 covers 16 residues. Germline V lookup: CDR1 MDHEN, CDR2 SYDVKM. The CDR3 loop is CASSYSSGQGREPQHF. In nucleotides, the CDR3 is TGTGCCAGCAGTTACTCCTCCGGACAGGGGAGAGAGCCCCAGCATTTT.

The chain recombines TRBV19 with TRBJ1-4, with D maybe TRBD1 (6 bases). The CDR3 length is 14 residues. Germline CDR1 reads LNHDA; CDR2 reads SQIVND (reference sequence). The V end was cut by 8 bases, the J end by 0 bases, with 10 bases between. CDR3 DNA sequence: TGTGCCAGTCAGACAGGTGCAACTAATGAAAAACTGTTTTTT. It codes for CASQTGATNEKLFF.

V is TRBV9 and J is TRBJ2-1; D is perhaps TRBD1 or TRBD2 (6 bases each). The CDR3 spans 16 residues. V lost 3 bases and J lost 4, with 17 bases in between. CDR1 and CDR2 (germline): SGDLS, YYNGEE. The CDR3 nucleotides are TGTGCCAGCAGCGCCCAGCCGTGGGGGGCTTACAATGAGCAGTTCTTC. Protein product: CASSAQPWGAYNEQFF.

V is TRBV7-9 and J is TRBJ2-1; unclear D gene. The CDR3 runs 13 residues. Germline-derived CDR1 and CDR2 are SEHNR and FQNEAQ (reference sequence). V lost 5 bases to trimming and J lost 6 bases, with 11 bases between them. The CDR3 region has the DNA TGTGCCAGCAGCCCTCTAGGGTCCAATGAGCAGTTCTTC. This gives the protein CASSPLGSNEQFF.

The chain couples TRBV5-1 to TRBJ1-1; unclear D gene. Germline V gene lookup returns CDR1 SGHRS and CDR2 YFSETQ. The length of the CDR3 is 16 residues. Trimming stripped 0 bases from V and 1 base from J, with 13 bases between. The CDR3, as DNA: TGCGCCAGCAGCTTGGGTGGCAGAGGAGGGAACACTGAAGCTTTCTTT. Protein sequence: CASSLGGRGGNTEAFF.

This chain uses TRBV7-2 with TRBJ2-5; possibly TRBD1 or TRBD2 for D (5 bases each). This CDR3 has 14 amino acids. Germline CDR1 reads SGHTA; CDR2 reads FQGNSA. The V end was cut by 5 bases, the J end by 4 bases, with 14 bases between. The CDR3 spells CASSRWGFGETQYF. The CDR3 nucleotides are TGTGCCAGCAGCCGTTGGGGGTTTGGAGAGACCCAGTACTTC.

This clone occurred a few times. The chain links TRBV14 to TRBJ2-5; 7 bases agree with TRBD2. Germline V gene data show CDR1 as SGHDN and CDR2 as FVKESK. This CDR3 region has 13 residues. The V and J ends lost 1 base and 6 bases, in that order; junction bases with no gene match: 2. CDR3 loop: CASSQAGGKTQYF. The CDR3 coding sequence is TGTGCCAGCAGCCAAGCCGGGGGGAAGACCCAGTACTTC.

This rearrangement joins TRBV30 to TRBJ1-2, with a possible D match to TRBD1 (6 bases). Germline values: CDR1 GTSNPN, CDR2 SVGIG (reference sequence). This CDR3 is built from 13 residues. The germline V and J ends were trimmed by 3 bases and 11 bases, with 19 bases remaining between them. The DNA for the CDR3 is TGTGCCTGGAGCCCTACCCCGGGACAACGATACACCTTC. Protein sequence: CAWSPTPGQRYTF.

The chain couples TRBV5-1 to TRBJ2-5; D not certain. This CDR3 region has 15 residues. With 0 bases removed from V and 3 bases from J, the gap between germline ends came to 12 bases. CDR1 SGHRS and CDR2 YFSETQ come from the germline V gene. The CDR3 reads CASSLAPGGEETQYF. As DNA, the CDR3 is TGCGCCAGCAGCTTGGCGCCCGGTGGTGAAGAGACCCAGTACTTC.

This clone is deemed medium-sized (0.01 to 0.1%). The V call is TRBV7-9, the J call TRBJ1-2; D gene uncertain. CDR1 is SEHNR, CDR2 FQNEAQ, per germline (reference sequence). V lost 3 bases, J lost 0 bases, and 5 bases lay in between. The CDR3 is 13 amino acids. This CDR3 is CASSLLTNYGYTF. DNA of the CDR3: TGTGCCAGCAGCTTGCTCACTAACTATGGCTACACCTTC.

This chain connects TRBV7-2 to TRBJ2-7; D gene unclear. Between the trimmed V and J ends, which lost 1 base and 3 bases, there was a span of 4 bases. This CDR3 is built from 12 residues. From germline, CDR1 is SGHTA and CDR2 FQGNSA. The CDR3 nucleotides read TGTGCCAGCAGCTTAGTTAGCTACGAGCAGTACTTC. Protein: CASSLVSYEQYF. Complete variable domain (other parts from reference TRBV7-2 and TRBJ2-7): GAGVSQSPSNKVTEKGKDVELRCDPISGHTALYWYRQSLGQGLEFLIYFQGNSAPDKSGLPSDRFSAERTGGSVSTLTIQRTQQEDSAVYLCASSLVSYEQYFGPGTRLTVT.

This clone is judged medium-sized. CDR3 sequence: CASSGSSGSLDEQFF. CDR3 coding DNA: TGTGCCAGCAGCGGCTCTAGCGGGAGTTTAGATGAGCAGTTCTTC. This chain connects TRBV9 to TRBJ2-1, with 10 bases aligning to TRBD2. In germline, CDR1 is SGDLS, CDR2 YYNGEE. This CDR3 region has 15 residues. With V trimmed by 3 bases and J by 8 bases, 8 bases remained unmatched. Variable domain in full (rest from reference TRBV9 and TRBJ2-1): DSGVTQTPKHLITATGQRVTLRCSPRSGDLSVYWYQQSLDQGLQFLIQYYNGEERAKGNILERFSAQQFPDLHSELNLSSLELGDSALYFCASSGSSGSLDEQFFGPGTRLTVL.

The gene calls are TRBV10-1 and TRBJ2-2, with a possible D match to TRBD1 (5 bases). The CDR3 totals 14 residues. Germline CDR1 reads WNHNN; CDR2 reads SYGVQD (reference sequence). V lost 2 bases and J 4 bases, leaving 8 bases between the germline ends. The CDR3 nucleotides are TGCGCCAGCAGTGAGGCAGGGCCCACCGGGGAGCTGTTTTTT. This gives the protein CASSEAGPTGELFF.

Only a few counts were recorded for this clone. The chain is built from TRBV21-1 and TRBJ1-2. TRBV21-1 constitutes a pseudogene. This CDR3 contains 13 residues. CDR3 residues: CASSNRPGMGYTF. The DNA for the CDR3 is TGTGCCAGCAGCAATAGGCCGGGGATGGGCTACACCTTC.

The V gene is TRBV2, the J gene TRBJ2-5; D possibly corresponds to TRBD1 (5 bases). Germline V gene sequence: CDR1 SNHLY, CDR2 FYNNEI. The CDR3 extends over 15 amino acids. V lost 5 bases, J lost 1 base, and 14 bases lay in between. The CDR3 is CASSFRGWGQETQYF. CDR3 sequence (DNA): TGTGCCAGCAGTTTTAGGGGCTGGGGCCAAGAGACCCAGTACTTC. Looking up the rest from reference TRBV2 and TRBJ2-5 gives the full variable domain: EPEVTQTPSHQVTQMGQEVILRCVPISNHLYFYWYRQILGQKVEFLVSFYNNEISEKSEIFDDQFSVERPDGSNFTLKIRSTKLEDSAMYFCASSFRGWGQETQYFGPGTRLLVL.

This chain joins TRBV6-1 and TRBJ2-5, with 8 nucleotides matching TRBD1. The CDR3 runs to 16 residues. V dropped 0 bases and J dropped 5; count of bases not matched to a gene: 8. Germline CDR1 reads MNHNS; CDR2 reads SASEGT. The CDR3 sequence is CASSEALGQGGETQYF. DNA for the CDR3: TGTGCCAGCAGTGAAGCTTTAGGACAGGGTGGGGAGACCCAGTACTTC.

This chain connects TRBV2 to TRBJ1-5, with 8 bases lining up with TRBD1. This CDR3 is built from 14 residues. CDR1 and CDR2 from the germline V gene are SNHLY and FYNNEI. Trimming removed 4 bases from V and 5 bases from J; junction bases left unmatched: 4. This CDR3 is CASSAEQGDQPQHF. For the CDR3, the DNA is TGTGCCAGCAGTGCCGAACAGGGGGATCAGCCCCAGCATTTT.

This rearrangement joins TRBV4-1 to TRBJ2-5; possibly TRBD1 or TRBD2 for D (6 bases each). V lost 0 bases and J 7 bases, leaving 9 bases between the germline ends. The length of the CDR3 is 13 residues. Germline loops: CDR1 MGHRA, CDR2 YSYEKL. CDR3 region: CASSQDGGRTQYF. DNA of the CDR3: TGCGCCAGCAGCCAAGATGGGGGGCGGACCCAGTACTTC.

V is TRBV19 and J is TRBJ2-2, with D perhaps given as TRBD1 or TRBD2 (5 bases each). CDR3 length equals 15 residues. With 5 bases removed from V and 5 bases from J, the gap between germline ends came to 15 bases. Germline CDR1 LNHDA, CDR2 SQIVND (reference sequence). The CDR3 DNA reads TGTGCCAGTAGTTCACCGGGGCTTTTAACCGGGGAGCTGTTTTTT. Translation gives CASSSPGLLTGELFF.